These T cell receptor beta chains were read from a single sample in a study of cytomegalovirus exposure and HLA in healthy donors. Sequenced by immunoSEQ multiplex PCR; TCRdb stores in-frame clones only, minus some. The sample contains 65,000 to 100,000 clones, roughly 70% of which appear only once. The sample was PBMCs. These receptors all stem from a man aged 35 to 55 in good health and CMV-seronegative. CDR3s include the opening cysteine and the closing phenylalanine or tryptophan. The D gene is left open where the match is weak. A clone size is listed for some rows: how often the clone was seen (once, few, many), or a class if it is expanded.

d_gene: NA; j_gene: TRBJ2-6; abundance: NA; v_gene: TRBV9; CDR3nt: TGTGCCAGCAGAGAAACAGGTGGGGCCAACGTCCTGACTTTC; CDR3aa: CASRETGGANVLTF
d_gene: TRBD2; j_gene: TRBJ2-5; abundance: once; v_gene: TRBV7-6; CDR3nt: TGTGCCAGCAGCTGGAGAGGGCGGGGGGACCTGACGACCCAGTACTTC; CDR3aa: CASSWRGRGDLTTQYF
d_gene: NA; j_gene: TRBJ2-7; abundance: few; v_gene: TRBV27; CDR3nt: TGTGCCAGCAGTTCCGGTTCCGGCGAGCAGTACTTC; CDR3aa: CASSSGSGEQYF
d_gene: NA; j_gene: TRBJ2-7; abundance: few; v_gene: TRBV5-4; CDR3nt: TGTGCCAGCAGCTCCAACCACAACCCCATATCGTGGAGGAGCTCCTACGAGCAGTACTTC; CDR3aa: CASSSNHNPISWRSSYEQYF
d_gene: NA; j_gene: TRBJ1-3; abundance: NA; v_gene: TRBV19; CDR3nt: TGTGCCAGTAGTATAGAGGCAGGGTCCCTTCACTCTGGAAACACCATATATTTT; CDR3aa: CASSIEAGSLHSGNTIYF
d_gene: NA; j_gene: TRBJ1-1; abundance: NA; v_gene: TRBV7-9; CDR3nt: TGTGCCAGCAGCCCTAACCCAGGGTTTCGGATTGCTACTGAAGCTTTCTTT; CDR3aa: CASSPNPGFRIATEAFF
d_gene: NA; j_gene: TRBJ2-7; abundance: NA; v_gene: TRBV6-1; CDR3nt: TGTGCCAGCACCGGACAGACTACCTACGAGCAGTACTTC; CDR3aa: CASTGQTTYEQYF
d_gene: NA; j_gene: TRBJ2-7; abundance: NA; v_gene: TRBV5-6; CDR3nt: TGTGCCAGCAGCAACAGGGCGTACGAGCAGTACTTC; CDR3aa: CASSNRAYEQYF
d_gene: NA; j_gene: TRBJ2-5; abundance: NA; v_gene: TRBV7-2; CDR3nt: TGTGCCAGCAGCGAAGGTAACGGGGGAGAGACCCAGTACTTC; CDR3aa: CASSEGNGGETQYF
d_gene: TRBD2; j_gene: TRBJ2-1; abundance: NA; v_gene: TRBV6-1; CDR3nt: TGTGCCAGCTATAAGCGGGGGGGCAAAGATGAGCAGTTCTTC; CDR3aa: CASYKRGGKDEQFF
d_gene: NA; j_gene: TRBJ2-7; abundance: NA; v_gene: TRBV7-2; CDR3nt: TGTGCCAGCAGCTTAGCCGGTCGTGTTTTGTACGAGCAGTACTTC; CDR3aa: CASSLAGRVLYEQYF
d_gene: TRBD1; j_gene: TRBJ2-2; abundance: few; v_gene: TRBV6-5; CDR3nt: TGTGCCAGCAGTTCCGGACAGGTGCACACCGGGGAGCTGTTTTTT; CDR3aa: CASSSGQVHTGELFF
d_gene: NA; j_gene: TRBJ1-1; abundance: NA; v_gene: TRBV21-1; CDR3nt: TGTGCCAGCAGCAAGGGACAGGGGGATACGGACACTGAAGCTTTCTTT; CDR3aa: CASSKGQGDTDTEAFF
d_gene: NA; j_gene: TRBJ2-6; abundance: NA; v_gene: TRBV6-1; CDR3nt: TGTGCCAGCAGTGAACGGGAGACTGGGGCCAACGTCCTGACTTTC; CDR3aa: CASSERETGANVLTF
d_gene: TRBD1; j_gene: TRBJ1-6; abundance: NA; v_gene: TRBV27; CDR3nt: TGTGCCAGCAAATCAGGGTGGGACAGGGTTTTGGCCTTGACGAGCTCCTATAATTCACCCCTCCACTTT; CDR3aa: CASKSGWDRVLALTSSYNSPLHF
d_gene: NA; j_gene: TRBJ2-7; abundance: NA; v_gene: TRBV29-1; CDR3nt: TGCAGCGTGTGGAGCCGGGAGTCCGAACTTTACGAGCAGTACTTC; CDR3aa: CSVWSRESELYEQYF
d_gene: NA; j_gene: TRBJ2-6; abundance: NA; v_gene: TRBV6-6; CDR3nt: TGTGCCAGCAGTTACGAGGGATCTGGGGCCAACGTCCTGACTTTC; CDR3aa: CASSYEGSGANVLTF
d_gene: TRBD2; j_gene: TRBJ2-3; abundance: once; v_gene: TRBV27; CDR3nt: TGTGCCAGCCTGGGACTAGCGGGGTCCACAGATACGCAGTATTTT; CDR3aa: CASLGLAGSTDTQYF
d_gene: TRBD1; j_gene: TRBJ2-5; abundance: NA; v_gene: TRBV7-2; CDR3nt: TGTGCCAGCAGCCTCGACAGGGTTCAAGAGACCCAGTACTTC; CDR3aa: CASSLDRVQETQYF
d_gene: TRBD1; j_gene: TRBJ1-2; abundance: NA; v_gene: TRBV9; CDR3nt: TGTGCCAGCGCCCCTCCGGGACAGATGTTTGGCTACACCTTC; CDR3aa: CASAPPGQMFGYTF